The rows below give T cell receptor beta chains drawn from one sample of a study of OX40 agonist ivuxolimab in advanced cancers. Assay: immunoSEQ multiplex PCR; the TCRdb copy retains only in-frame clones and omits some. The sample contains about 59,000 clones, roughly 84% of which appear only once. The source material was CD4+ or CD8+ T cells sorted from blood, sampled in a trial of the OX40 agonist ivuxolimab. Source of these receptors: an adult with an advanced solid tumor such as melanoma, head and neck, liver or kidney cancer. Both conserved end residues are part of each CDR3. A D gene is named only where the DNA matches it firmly. Some rows have no size entry. The others give once, few or many, or a class for an expanded clone.

d_gene	abundance	v_gene	j_gene	CDR3nt	CDR3aa
NA	NA	TRBV7-3	TRBJ1-2	TGTGCCAGCAGCTTAACGAAAAGTGGTGGCTACACCTTC	CASSLTKSGGYTF
NA	NA	TRBV5-1	TRBJ2-4	TGCGCCAGCAGCCCGGGGACTTCGAACCTAGCCAAAAACATTCAGTACTTC	CASSPGTSNLAKNIQYF
TRBD2	NA	TRBV11-2	TRBJ2-2	TGTGCCAGCAGCCCAAGCGGGAGGTCCACCGGGGAGCTGTTTTTT	CASSPSGRSTGELFF
TRBD2	NA	TRBV4-1	TRBJ2-1	TGCGCCAGCAGCCAAGATAGGGGACTAGCGGGGGCCACCTACAATGAGCAGTTCTTC	CASSQDRGLAGATYNEQFF
NA	NA	TRBV2	TRBJ1-1	TGTGCCAGCCTAGTTATGAACACTGAAGCTTTCTTT	CASLVMNTEAFF
NA	NA	TRBV28	TRBJ1-2	TGTGCCAGCAGTTATCCCGGTGGGGGCTACACCTTC	CASSYPGGGYTF
NA	NA	TRBV28	TRBJ1-1	TGTGCCACTTCGGACAGACAGAACACTGAAGCTTTCTTT	CATSDRQNTEAFF
TRBD2	few	TRBV30	TRBJ2-3	TGTGCCTGGGTAGGACTAGGACGGGATACGCAGTATTTT	CAWVGLGRDTQYF
NA	NA	TRBV7-9	TRBJ1-1	TGTGCCAGCAGCTTAACTTCGGTCACTGAAGCTTTCTTT	CASSLTSVTEAFF
NA	NA	TRBV28	TRBJ2-3	TGTGCCAGCAATGGGGGAACAGATACGCAGTATTTT	CASNGGTDTQYF
NA	NA	TRBV11-1	TRBJ2-7	TGTGCCAGCAGCTTTGATCAGATACCCTCCTACGAGCAGTACTTC	CASSFDQIPSYEQYF
NA	NA	TRBV10-3	TRBJ2-5	TGTGCCATCAGTGGGGACCAAGAAGAGACCCAGTACTTC	CAISGDQEETQYF
NA	NA	TRBV7-9	TRBJ2-7	TGTGCCAGCAGCCTCCCTTTGAGTGAGTACGAGCAGTACTTC	CASSLPLSEYEQYF
TRBD2	NA	TRBV5-1	TRBJ2-7	TGCGCCAGCAGCTTGACCAGCGGGAGGCCCCCCTACGAGCAGTACTTC	CASSLTSGRPPYEQYF
NA	NA	TRBV6-6	TRBJ2-1	TGTGCCAGCAGTTACTTACTGGATGAGCAGTTCTTC	CASSYLLDEQFF
NA	NA	TRBV5-1	TRBJ2-6	TGCGCCAGCAGCCCCTCAGTAAGGGAGACCGACGTCCTGACTTTC	CASSPSVRETDVLTF
TRBD2	NA	TRBV9	TRBJ2-1	TGTGCCAGCAGCGAACTAGCGGGAGGGCGCAATGAGCAGTTCTTC	CASSELAGGRNEQFF
NA	NA	TRBV2	TRBJ1-2	TGTGCGGGGGAGGGAAATGGCTACACCTTC	CAGEGNGYTF
NA	NA	TRBV4-3	TRBJ1-2	TGCGCCAGCAGCGAGACAGGACTAGGCTACACCTTC	CASSETGLGYTF
TRBD1	NA	TRBV19	TRBJ2-6	TGTGCCAGTAGAATAGGGACAGGGGGATCTGGGGCCAACGTCCTGACTTTC	CASRIGTGGSGANVLTF
NA	once	TRBV18	TRBJ2-5	TGTGCCAGCTCAAGTAGCAGGTCTTCCCAAGAGACCCAGTACTTC	CASSSSRSSQETQYF
TRBD1	NA	TRBV18	TRBJ1-5	TGTGCCAGCTCGCGTACGACAGGGCTCCCATATAGCAATCAGCCCCAGCATTTT	CASSRTTGLPYSNQPQHF
NA	NA	TRBV12-5	TRBJ2-3	TGTGCTAGTGGCCGATGGGGTGATACGCAGTATTTT	CASGRWGDTQYF
TRBD2	NA	TRBV10-1	TRBJ2-1	TGCGCCAGCAGTGAGTGTCTAGCGGGGGCCGGTTACAATGAGCAGTTCTTC	CASSECLAGAGYNEQFF
NA	NA	TRBV6-4	TRBJ1-1	TGTGCCAGCAGTTGGCAGATCAACACTGAAGCTTTCTTT	CASSWQINTEAFF
TRBD1	NA	TRBV29-1	TRBJ2-5	TGCAGCGTTCAACAGGGGGCTCGGGAGACCCAGTACTTC	CSVQQGARETQYF
NA	NA	TRBV18	TRBJ2-2	TGTGCCAGCTCACTATCGACAGACCTTACCGGGGAGCTGTTTTTT	CASSLSTDLTGELFF
NA	NA	TRBV27	TRBJ2-3	TGTGCCAGCAGTCTGACGGTCAGCTGGGCAGATACGCAGTATTTT	CASSLTVSWADTQYF
TRBD2	few	TRBV2	TRBJ2-1	TGTGCCAGCAGCCAAGGTAGCGGGCTCTCCTACAATGAGCAGTTCTTC	CASSQGSGLSYNEQFF